This T cell receptor (beta chain) comes out of a study of shared clonotypes between healthy human individuals. Splitting of CD4+ cells produced CD45RA+ naive and CD45RA-negative memory subsets. Germline V gene sequence: CDR1 SQVTM, CDR2 ANQGSEA. This CDR3 is 14 amino acids long. V lost 0 bases to trimming and J lost 5 bases, with 11 bases between them. Study results and caveats: Only blood underwent sampling, and tissue repertoires likely differ.

Note on this clone: Its antigen is as yet unknown.

TCRdb's table, derived via immunoSEQ multiplex PCR, lists solely in-frame clones and lacks some. In the table there are about 530,000 clones, about 96% of which are singletons. The receptor was derived from a woman aged 30 to 39 in good health. Sequenced input: naive CD4+ T cells sorted from blood. Subset here: CD45RA+ positively selected. V is TRBV29-1 and J is TRBJ2-1, with a weak D call TRBD1 (6 bases). The DNA for the CDR3 is TGCAGCGTTGAAGATCCGGGACATGACAATGAGCAGTTCTTC. Amino acid sequence: CSVEDPGHDNEQFF.